A single sample gave rise to the 7 T cell receptor beta chains below, sequenced in a study of T cell repertoires in cytomegalovirus infection. TCRdb fed the reads into MiXCR, producing one record per CDR3 protein. The repertoire consists of a few hundred thousand distinct CDR3 sequences, with 9.5% occurring once and the leading ten covering roughly 4.5%. The material sequenced was PBMCs. The receptors come from a human donor in good health (CMV status not recorded). Some clones in this sample may be carry-over from other donors' samples.

This clonotype was counted a few times. The chain links TRBV7-9 to TRBJ2-5; the D call may be TRBD1 or TRBD2 (6 bases each). Germline lookup yields CDR1 SEHNR and CDR2 FQNEAQ (reference sequence). V was shortened by 1 base and J by 5 bases, with 14 bases between the two germline ends. There are 15 residues in the CDR3. Here the CDR3 reads CASSLDGSGGETQYF. CDR3 nucleotides: TGTGCCAGCAGCTTAGACGGGAGTGGGGGCGAGACCCAGTACTTC.

This clonotype was observed a handful of times. The chain uses TRBV12-3 or TRBV12-4 and TRBJ1-1, with 9 bases aligning to TRBD1. This CDR3 contains 13 residues. J gave up 8 bases and V 4 bases, and 5 bases lay outside the gene matches. DNA of the CDR3: TGTGCCAGCAGTTCCGCCGGGACAGGGGAAGCTTTCTTT. Protein sequence: CASSSAGTGEAFF.

V usage is TRBV2 and J usage is TRBJ2-7; a possible D gene is TRBD1 (5 bases). V was trimmed by 8 bases and J by 0 bases, leaving 8 bases between them. CDR3 length: 12 amino acids. Germline values: CDR1 SNHLY, CDR2 FYNNEI. In DNA form, the CDR3 reads TGTGCCAGCGAACAGGTCTCCTACGAGCAGTACTTC. Its protein product is CASEQVSYEQYF.

This clonotype was found many times. The chain joins TRBV29-1 to TRBJ1-1; unclear D gene. The CDR3 length is 15 residues. V was trimmed by 1 base and J by 1 base, leaving 13 bases between them. Germline V CDR1 and CDR2: SQVTM, ANQGSEA. The CDR3 DNA reads as TGCAGCGTTGAAGGGTCCAGGATCCAGAACACTGAAGCTTTCTTT. Amino acids: CSVEGSRIQNTEAFF.

This clonotype occurred a few times. This chain connects TRBV11-2 to TRBJ2-2, with D perhaps given as TRBD1 or TRBD2 (6 bases each). The length of the CDR3 is 16 residues. CDR1 is SGHAT, CDR2 FQNNGV, per germline. Deletions cut 4 bases from V and 3 bases from J, with 15 bases between. The CDR3 is CASSSRTAGDTGELFF. The CDR3 DNA follows: TGTGCCAGCAGCTCAAGGACAGCGGGTGACACCGGGGAGCTGTTTTTT.

The V gene is TRBV10-3, the J gene TRBJ2-1; 9 bases agree with TRBD2. The CDR3 loop spans 16 amino acids. Losses at the gene ends were 5 bases for V and 9 bases for J; bases not matched to a gene: 14. The germline gives CDR1 ENHRY, CDR2 SYGVKD. The CDR3 spells CAISSHSGSGIGEQFF. CDR3 in DNA: TGTGCCATCAGTTCACATAGCGGGAGTGGGATCGGTGAGCAGTTCTTC.

This clonotype was counted a few times. The chain joins TRBV12-3 or TRBV12-4 to TRBJ1-5; tentative D call: TRBD1 (5 bases). This CDR3 region has 14 residues. V was clipped by 6 bases and J by 4 bases, with 13 bases between them. CDR3 loop: CASRSQGGNQPQHF. CDR3 sequence (DNA): TGTGCCAGCAGGTCCCAGGGTGGGAATCAGCCCCAGCATTTT.